This T cell receptor (beta chain) was identified during a study of blood T cell repertoires in COVID-19. Study-wide context: Samples representing acute and convalescent COVID-19 were sourced from the United States, Italy and Spain. The analysed material was cDNA or gDNA that came from T cells, B-cell-depleted T cells, or PBMCs.

With V trimmed by 4 bases and J by 4 bases, 11 bases remained unmatched. The CDR3 covers 16 residues. Germline CDR1 and CDR2: SGDLS and YYNGEE. Authors' processing steps: Nucleated cell counts were estimated from reference gene primer amplification. Generated by immunoSEQ multiplex PCR, the TCRdb table keeps only in-frame clones and is missing some. V, J and clone size were drawn from that table, and D and trimming were deduced from the DNA. The sample has about 160,000 clones, about 80% seen once; the top ten hold approximately 6.8%. The Seattle site enrolled patients during active infection and followed them longitudinally.

This sequence joins TRBV9 and TRBJ2-3; 8 positions agree with TRBD2. The receptor was isolated from a woman in her thirties or forties with COVID-19, enrolled during active disease. Sequencing was done on a sample of peripheral blood. The CDR3 DNA sequence: TGTGCCAGCAGCACTTTTGGCGGGGGGCCATCAGATACGCAGTATTTT. This gives the protein CASSTFGGGPSDTQYF.